The clone carrying this TCR beta chain was detected a few times. The data stem from a study of Ad26.COV2.S vaccination and SARS-CoV-2 variants. Noted treatment: some 20 received Ad26.COV2.S at low or high dose, single or two shots; about 5 received placebo; per-sample allocation not given. The samples date from day 63 after the first vaccine or placebo injection. CDR3 size: 15 residues. The V and J ends lost 2 bases and 0 bases respectively, with 8 bases between them. Germline V gene lookup returns CDR1 ENHRY and CDR2 SYGVKD. Measured with immunoSEQ multiplex PCR; TCRdb has only the in-frame clones, and not every one. The data hold fewer than 400,000 clones, with about 86% observed a single time.

The sequence derives from a person between 18 and 59 years old who received the Ad26.COV2.S COVID-19 vaccine or a placebo. The sample was peripheral blood, taken in a trial of Ad26.COV2.S vaccine versus placebo. The chain combines TRBV10-3 with TRBJ1-5; D gene unclear. CDR3: CAISEGTDSNQPQHF. The CDR3 DNA is TGTGCCATCAGTGAGGGAACCGATAGCAATCAGCCCCAGCATTTT.